This T cell receptor (beta chain) was sequenced during a study of blood T cell repertoires in COVID-19. V was trimmed by 5 bases and J by 0 bases, leaving 17 bases between them. The germline V gene encodes CDR1 PRHDT and CDR2 FYEKMQ (reference sequence). The CDR3 loop spans 17 amino acids. Here immunoSEQ multiplex PCR was the method, and the copy in TCRdb shows in-frame clones only, minus some. The sample consists of about 97,000 clones, approximately 92% of them appearing once. The chain recombines TRBV13 with TRBJ1-3; TRBD1 is a possible D gene (6 bases). The sequence was obtained from a man between 45 and 60 years old with active COVID-19. The sequenced sample was peripheral blood. The CDR3 region is CASSLRTETISGNTIYF. DNA for the CDR3: TGTGCCAGCAGCCTCCGGACAGAAACGATCTCTGGAAACACCATATATTTT.